A single T cell receptor (beta chain) is shown here with its context. Its cognate antigen is unknown. The CDR3 spans 12 residues. CDR1 LGHDT and CDR2 YNNKEL come from the germline V gene (reference sequence). The V segment lost 1 base and the J segment 6 bases; nucleotides outside the gene matches: 0. The data belong to a study of blood T cells in healthy people across ages. Study-level information: In model experiments, template switching was able to capture about one barcoded beta molecule for every two T cells that were present.

PBMCs, at least 6 million per sample, were isolated. Regarding the study as a whole: It was not possible, with unsorted PBMCs, to conclusively compare naive and antigen-experienced cells.

Through a sample-barcoded 5' primer and a J-beta primer mix, a second PCR was run for 7 to 11 cycles. Each cDNA molecule was tagged by a template-switch adaptor with 12 random nucleotides. TCRdb independently ran MiXCR on the 5' RACE reads; one entry per CDR3 protein. Of hundreds of thousands of distinct CDR3 sequences in the sample, around 32% were seen once. Sample: blood. This receptor was obtained from a woman at least 80 years old in good health. This chain joins TRBV3-1 and TRBJ2-7; the match to TRBD2 covers 7 bases. The CDR3 DNA reads TGTGCCAGCAGCCAAGGGACTAGCGAGCAGTACTTC. It encodes CASSQGTSEQYF.